This T cell receptor (beta chain) was identified in a study of spatial heterogeneity in lung cancer. General study results and limits: Intratumoral expanded alpha and beta TCR counts were found to track tumor mutation counts. Expanded TCRs that were ubiquitous or regional had counts tracking ubiquitous and regional nonsynonymous mutations, respectively.

All TCR cDNA molecules were individually tagged with a unique molecular identifier. TCRdb passed the 5' RACE reads through MiXCR, listing each CDR3 protein once. Among about 9,000 distinct CDR3 sequences listed, about 6.7% were seen once. Of note for this clonotype: What it recognizes is unknown. This may be a read error, as it is one base from a much larger clone.

The sample's time point: sample taken at primary tumor resection. The donors comprised some 78 untreated early-stage non-small cell lung cancer patients. Unsorted samples of tumor, nontumor lung or frozen PBMC had their whole RNA sequenced. Trimming left V 6 bases short and J 4 bases short, with 23 bases between. This CDR3 has 16 amino acids. In germline, CDR1 is SGDLS, CDR2 YYNGEE. This receptor was obtained from a male donor with early-stage non-small cell lung cancer. This specimen consisted of lung tumor tissue, obtained at surgery. V gene TRBV9 combines with J gene TRBJ2-7; D gene uncertain. In nucleotides, the CDR3 is TGTGCCAGCACCGCAGGCCCAGATTCGAGTAGGTACGAGCAGTACTTC. This sequence encodes CASTAGPDSSRYEQYF. The variable domain in full, completed from reference TRBV9 and TRBJ2-7, reads DSGVTQTPKHLITATGQRVTLRCSPRSGDLSVYWYQQSLDQGLQFLIQYYNGEERAKGNILERFSAQQFPDLHSELNLSSLELGDSALYFCASTAGPDSSRYEQYFGPGTRLTVT.